This T cell receptor (beta chain) was captured in a study of PD-1 blockade in classical Hodgkin lymphoma (dated by TCRdb to about 2020). General notes on the study: Nivolumab dosing was 3 mg/kg intravenously every 2 weeks, continuing until either disease progression or unacceptable toxicity. A peripheral blood immune signature of response to PD-1 blockade in classical Hodgkin lymphoma was defined using TCR beta sequencing and CyTOF.

Interpreted using the paper, the time point label stands for: cycle 4 day 1 (C4D1), after 6 weeks of nivolumab. Every trial patient had relapsed after autologous stem cell transplantation, and cohorts A, B and C differed in prior brentuximab vedotin exposure. Using a Miltenyi CD8+ T cell isolation kit, CD8+ T cells were purified from thawed PBMCs through magnetic negative selection. The trial cohort was composed of some 57 patients with relapsed/refractory classical Hodgkin lymphoma, for whom complete response, partial response or progressive disease was recorded as best overall response. Trial patients were treated with single-agent nivolumab in the multi-cohort phase II CheckMate 205 trial. An independent review committee assessed best overall response by applying the 2007 International Working Group response criteria. Trial PBMCs were obtained immediately prior to nivolumab initiation (C1D1) and on therapy at cycle 2 day 1 and cycle 4 day 1. Peripheral blood was collected in 8 mL Vacutainer Cell Preparation Tubes, from which PBMCs were isolated by centrifugation and then cryopreserved. Purified CD4+ and CD8+ fractions were prepared only for cases where an additional PBMC sample was available. On LS columns in a quadroMACS separator, the magnetically labelled cells were depleted, and the flow-through was collected as the purified fraction.

From the cysteine up to the phenylalanine, the CDR3 has a length of 16 residues. Only the CDR3 part of the read is kept: 48 bases, read in frame from the first base. From V the trimming removes 1 base and from J it removes 9 bases, while the gene matches leave 7 bases of the junction unaccounted for. CDR1 LGHNA and CDR2 YSLEER were looked up in the germline V gene. The research as a whole found: Among trial patients, those achieving complete response had baseline diversity similar to that of newly diagnosed patients, while diversity was significantly lower in partial responders and progressors. The study covered only a single clinical trial cohort, and the causes of the repertoire differences, possibly disease activity or prior therapy, were still not defined. By C4D1, a significant rise was seen in CD4+ TCR diversity but not in CD8+ TCR diversity (p=0.0027 vs p=0.16), and the rise was most apparent among complete responders (p=0.02). Newly diagnosed patients were reported to have lower baseline TCR diversity than healthy donors, and relapsed/refractory patients were reported to have lower baseline TCR diversity still. Lower diversity was seen in patients whose nivolumab began less than 1 year after ASCT, and these patients were left out of later analyses so that immune reconstitution would not confound the results.

Of note for this clone: Its antigen remains unidentified. Base qualities are not provided; no much larger clone lies one nucleotide away.

Genomic DNA was isolated using the Qiagen DNeasy kit from unsorted PBMCs as well as from negatively selected CD4+ and CD8+ fractions. TCR beta CDR3 regions were amplified by immunoSEQ multiplex PCR using primers annealing to V and J segments. A synthetic immune receptor repertoire was used to minimize amplification bias, and any residual bias was removed computationally once sequencing was done. The authors processed their data as follows. Custom Python scripts were used to quantify repertoire diversity as the Shannon entropy index. Unsorted, CD4+ and CD8+ repertoires were analyzed separately, except in combined analyses where CD4+ and CD8+ sequences were merged in silico. A clone counted as expanded when the clone's frequency after treatment rose at least 2-fold relative to C1D1, and clones undetected at baseline were given a pseudocount of 0.5. Clones with 0 or 1 copy at C1D1 were defined as singleton clones, while clones with 2 or more copies were defined as non-singleton clones. Clones expanded in unsorted samples were labelled as CD4+, CD8+ or unknown by matching protein sequences in sorted samples from the same patient. Wilcoxon tests on paired samples were used to test changes in diversity from C1D1 to C4D1. TCRdb retrieved this table from immuneACCESS and kept in-frame rearrangements only. Not all clones are present; in checked studies, unresolved V genes account for under half, and no reason is known for the remainder. The DNA was the basis for D and trimming; V, J and clone size are from that table. For this sample the table gives about 20,000 clones, of which approximately 80% were detected only once. Around 7.8% of the sample is held by the ten biggest clonotypes.

The sequence was collected from a human donor with classical Hodgkin lymphoma. The source was CD8+ T cells from blood, collected before the fourth cycle of nivolumab. The chain employs TRBV4-3 and TRBJ1-6, with 9 middle bases fitting TRBD1. In nucleotide form, the sequence is TGCGCCAGCAGCCAAGGTATCCGGGACAGGGTTTCACCCCTCCACTTT. It translates as CASSQGIRDRVSPLHF.